Listed here is a single TCR beta chain. The entry originates in a study of early T cells in non-severe SARS-CoV-2 infection. Each CDR3 protein is one row after TCRdb ran MiXCR on the 5' RACE reads. Of 85,000 to 100,000 distinct CDR3 sequences listed, approximately 10% are singletons. The TCR was taken from an adult who was a healthcare worker with PCR-confirmed SARS-CoV-2 infection or an uninfected control (not recorded which). What was sequenced was whole blood.

The CDR3 sequence is CASSVTIRQPGAYEQYF. In DNA form, the CDR3 reads TGTGCCAGCAGTGTTACCATCCGACAGCCCGGTGCCTACGAGCAGTACTTC. V is TRBV28 and J is TRBJ2-7; TRBD1 is a possible D gene (5 bases). This CDR3 has 17 amino acids. V lost 5 bases and J lost 2, with 22 bases in between. Germline CDR1 MDHEN, CDR2 SYDVKM.